These 20 T cell receptor beta chains came from one sample sequenced in a study of cytomegalovirus exposure and HLA in healthy donors. The PCR had 60 Vbeta and 13 Jbeta primers. Repertoires were generated with immunoSEQ multiplex PCR, while TCRdb's copy carries only in-frame clones and drops some. This sample contains fewer than 150,000 clones. Sequencing used PBMCs. These receptors were obtained from a woman between 55 and 75 years old in good health and CMV-seronegative.

The rearrangement joins TRBV29-1 to TRBJ2-3, with 7 bases lining up with TRBD2. The trim removed 4 bases at V and 1 base at J, leaving 8 bases unmatched. Germline V gene sequence: CDR1 SQVTM, CDR2 ANQGSEA. The CDR3 sequence is 15 residues long. In DNA, the CDR3 is TGCAGCGTTGCAATGGGGGGGTTGGGCACAGATACGCAGTATTTT. This codes for CSVAMGGLGTDTQYF.

The chain employs TRBV6-4 and TRBJ2-5; 14 positions match TRBD2. With V trimmed by 1 base and J by 1 base, 17 bases remained unmatched. CDR3 length: 22 amino acids. Germline V gene sequence: CDR1 MRHNA, CDR2 SNTAGT. The CDR3 loop is CASSDWVVTGTSGRWGQETQYF. DNA of the CDR3: TGTGCCAGCAGTGACTGGGTGGTGACCGGGACTAGCGGGAGATGGGGCCAAGAGACCCAGTACTTC.

This rearrangement joins TRBV5-1 to TRBJ1-1; 9 bases fit TRBD1. Germline assignment: CDR1 SGHRS and CDR2 YFSETQ. V was clipped by 5 bases and J by 1 base; unmatched bases: 6. This CDR3 is built from 15 residues. CDR3 residues: CASRQQGAANTEAFF. For the CDR3, the DNA is TGCGCCAGCAGGCAACAGGGGGCGGCGAACACTGAAGCTTTCTTT. Full variable domain (rest looked up from reference TRBV5-1 and TRBJ1-1): KAGVTQTPRYLIKTRGQQVTLSCSPISGHRSVSWYQQTPGQGLQFLFEYFSETQRNKGNFPGRFSGRQFSNSRSEMNVSTLELGDSALYLCASRQQGAANTEAFFGQGTRLTVV.

The chain is built from TRBV27 and TRBJ1-1; D not certain. CDR3 length: 13 residues. Germline values: CDR1 MNHEY, CDR2 SMNVEV (reference sequence). Deletions cut 6 bases from V and 0 bases from J, with 8 bases between. This CDR3 is CASSFGMNTEAFF. The CDR3 DNA sequence: TGTGCCAGCAGCTTCGGGATGAACACTGAAGCTTTCTTT.

The chain employs TRBV27 and TRBJ2-6, with 9 nucleotides matching TRBD1. Trimming cost V 6 bases and J 2 bases; bases outside gene matches: 8. The CDR3 sequence is 17 residues long. Per the germline V gene, CDR1 is MNHEY and CDR2 is SMNVEV (reference sequence). CDR3 bases: TGTGCCAGCAGCTCCGGGACAGGGAGAACTGGGGCCAACGTCCTGACTTTC. Protein: CASSSGTGRTGANVLTF.

With regard to this clone: An end of the junction differs from the germline gene, which may be a read error. V gene TRBV28 combines with J gene TRBJ2-7, with a tentative D call TRBD1 (6 bases). CDR3 length: 14 residues. Germline CDR1 and CDR2: MDHEN and SYDVKM. The CDR3 nucleotides are TGTGCCAGCAGTTCTGGACAGTCCTCCCACGAGCAGTACTTC. This encodes CASSSGQSSHEQYF.

This chain joins TRBV13 and TRBJ2-1, with D possibly TRBD2 on 6 matching bases. The CDR3 is made up of 14 amino acids. Germline CDR1 PRHDT, CDR2 FYEKMQ (reference sequence). Trimming shortened V by 4 bases and J by 4 bases, and 11 bases separated the two germline ends. The CDR3 coding sequence is TGTGCCAGCAGCTCCCTAGCGACGTACAATGAGCAGTTCTTC. Protein: CASSSLATYNEQFF.

This chain joins TRBV9 and TRBJ1-1; D not resolved. Germline V gene sequence: CDR1 SGDLS, CDR2 YYNGEE. V was trimmed by 4 bases and J by 2 bases, leaving 15 bases between them. The CDR3 length is 15 residues. This CDR3 reads CASSPSEGLNTEAFF. For the CDR3, the DNA is TGTGCCAGCAGCCCCTCGGAGGGTCTAAACACTGAAGCTTTCTTT.

The V and J genes are TRBV4-2 and TRBJ1-3; D is undetermined. Germline values: CDR1 LGHNA, CDR2 YNFKEQ. The CDR3 spans 18 residues. Trimming removed 0 bases at V and 6 bases at J, with 21 bases between. The CDR3 DNA is TGTGCCAGCAGCCAAGATCTTGATTTGGAGGGTTCGTCAAACACCATATATTTT. Residues: CASSQDLDLEGSSNTIYF.

This chain joins TRBV6-5 and TRBJ1-1, with a weak D call TRBD1 (5 bases). This CDR3 is 16 amino acids long. Germline V gives CDR1 MNHEY, CDR2 SVGAGI. V lost 4 bases to trimming and J lost 1 base, with 16 bases between them. The DNA of the CDR3 is TGTGCCAGCAGTTCGGGGGGAACAAATGGGAACACTGAAGCTTTCTTT. It encodes CASSSGGTNGNTEAFF.

The V call is TRBV30, the J call TRBJ1-5; maybe TRBD1 (5 bases). V shed 0 bases and J shed 7 bases, with 10 bases lying between them. The CDR3 runs 13 residues. CDR1 GTSNPN and CDR2 SVGIG come from the germline V gene (reference sequence). The CDR3 region is CAWSVRGDQPQHF. The CDR3 DNA follows: TGTGCCTGGAGTGTACGCGGGGACCAGCCCCAGCATTTT.

The chain has TRBV5-3 and TRBJ2-1, with D possibly TRBD2 on 5 matching bases. TRBV5-3 is an ORF; its function is uncertain. CDR3 length: 16 amino acids. The germline V and J ends were trimmed by 5 bases and 2 bases, with 17 bases remaining between them. The CDR3 reads CARRTDPNGTYNEQFF. The CDR3 coding sequence is TGTGCCAGAAGAACCGACCCGAACGGGACCTACAATGAGCAGTTCTTC.

This rearrangement joins TRBV9 to TRBJ2-1; D gene uncertain. The germline V and J ends were trimmed by 4 bases and 6 bases, with 14 bases remaining between them. The CDR3 extends over 14 amino acids. Germline values: CDR1 SGDLS, CDR2 YYNGEE. CDR3 region: CASSRSNPPNEQFF. In DNA, the CDR3 is TGTGCCAGCAGCCGGTCGAACCCTCCCAATGAGCAGTTCTTC.

The V gene is TRBV6-5, the J gene TRBJ2-7; no clear D. The CDR3 is 13 amino acids. Germline CDR1 and CDR2: MNHEY and SVGAGI. Trimming stripped 5 bases from V and 4 bases from J, with 12 bases between. The CDR3 coding sequence is TGTGCCAGCAGTCAAAGACTCCAGTACGAGCAGTACTTC. As protein: CASSQRLQYEQYF.

The J gene is TRBJ1-5, the V gene TRBV10-3, with D perhaps matching TRBD1 (5 bases). This CDR3 has 13 residues. The V gene's germline CDR1 is ENHRY and CDR2 SYGVKD. Deletions cut 6 bases from V and 6 bases from J, with 12 bases between. The CDR3 loop reads CAIRAREGQPQHF. The CDR3 bases are TGTGCCATCAGGGCCAGGGAAGGTCAGCCCCAGCATTTT.

The V and J genes are TRBV6-1 and TRBJ2-7, with a possible D match to TRBD1 (5 bases). Trimming took off 6 bases at V and 3 bases at J, with 18 bases between the two ends. The germline V gene encodes CDR1 MNHNS and CDR2 SASEGT. The CDR3 has 15 amino acids. The CDR3 coding sequence is TGTGCCAGCAGACGAGACAGTGAAACCCTCTACGAGCAGTACTTC. It encodes CASRRDSETLYEQYF.

This chain connects TRBV28 to TRBJ1-2; TRBD1 matches at 9 bases. CDR1 is MDHEN and CDR2 is SYDVKM in the germline V gene. The CDR3 has 14 residues. Trimming took 6 bases from V and 4 from J; bases not matched to a gene: 6. The CDR3 DNA sequence: TGTGCCAGCAGCACAGGGGGCACATCCTATGGCTACACCTTC. Its translation: CASSTGGTSYGYTF.

V and J are TRBV30 and TRBJ1-1; perhaps TRBD1 as D (6 bases). V lost 3 bases to trimming and J lost 1 base, with 12 bases between them. Germline assignment: CDR1 GTSNPN and CDR2 SVGIG (reference sequence). The CDR3 consists of 14 residues. CDR3 loop: CAWSTGQPNTEAFF. As DNA, the CDR3 is TGTGCCTGGAGCACGGGACAACCGAACACTGAAGCTTTCTTT.

This chain connects TRBV7-3 to TRBJ2-2; D call uncertain. This CDR3 is built from 13 residues. Germline CDR1 SGHTA, CDR2 FQGTGA. Trimming removed 3 bases from V and 6 bases from J, with 8 bases in between. The CDR3 nucleotides read TGTGCCAGCAGCTTTTCTAACTCCGGGGAGCTGTTTTTT. Protein product: CASSFSNSGELFF.

The gene calls are TRBV19 and TRBJ2-1, with 11 bases matching TRBD2. The germline V gene has CDR1 LNHDA and CDR2 SQIVND (reference sequence). J lost 7 bases, V lost 6 bases, and 8 bases had no gene match. The CDR3 covers 15 residues. CDR3 protein: CASSRLAGGGNEQFF. DNA of the CDR3: TGTGCCAGTAGCCGGCTAGCGGGGGGCGGGAATGAGCAGTTCTTC.